This TCR beta chain comes out of a study of T cell repertoires in cytomegalovirus infection. Note on this clonotype: The antigen remains undetermined.

This CDR3 region has 14 residues. Germline CDR1 reads MNHEY; CDR2 reads SMNVEV (reference sequence). Trimming cost V 4 bases and J 1 base, with 9 bases left between them. TCRdb fed the reads into MiXCR, producing one record per CDR3 protein. This table holds 140,000 to 150,000 distinct CDR3 sequences, 30% to 40% found once. The sample consisted of CD8+ T cells from cultured PBMCs, taken from culture after CMV antigen stimulation. The clonotype was recovered from a human donor in good health (CMV status not recorded). Some clones in this sample may be carry-over from other donors' samples. The chain joins TRBV27 to TRBJ2-3, with a weak D call TRBD1 (6 bases). The CDR3 nucleotides are TGTGCCAGCAGTTACGAGGGGGGCACAGATACGCAGTATTTT. Translated, it gives CASSYEGGTDTQYF.